These 29 T cell receptor beta chains share one sample of origin, sequenced in a study of blood T cell repertoires in COVID-19 (TCRdb year 2020). Library generation was performed with the immunoSEQ multiplex PCR assay. The immuneACCESS repertoire file appears here via TCRdb, limited to in-frame rearrangements. These files lack a portion of the clones; in checked studies, under half of the deficit traces to unresolved V genes, and the cause of the others is not known. The sample table contains around 88,000 clones; only one count was recorded for around nine tenths of them. The biggest ten clones account for 1.7% of the sample. The sample comprised peripheral blood. The receptors were sampled from a man in his fifties or sixties with acute or convalescent COVID-19.

This clone was picked up one time. The chain carries TRBV7-2 and TRBJ1-4; maybe TRBD1 (6 bases). Germline V gene sequence: CDR1 SGHTA, CDR2 FQGNSA. V lost 1 base and J 10 bases, leaving 19 bases between the germline ends. The CDR3 has 16 amino acids. The CDR3 region is CASSLEGGEMIGKLFF. Written as DNA, the CDR3 is TGTGCCAGCAGCTTAGAGGGGGGGGAAATGATTGGAAAACTGTTTTTT. The variable domain in full, with the rest retrieved from reference TRBV7-2 and TRBJ1-4, is GAGVSQSPSNKVTEKGKDVELRCDPISGHTALYWYRQSLGQGLEFLIYFQGNSAPDKSGLPSDRFSAERTGGSVSTLTIQRTQQEDSAVYLCASSLEGGEMIGKLFFGSGTQLSVL.

This sequence joins TRBV7-2 and TRBJ2-7, with D perhaps matching TRBD2 (5 bases). Trimming took 2 bases from V and 3 from J, leaving 8 bases between them. Per germline, CDR1 SGHTA and CDR2 FQGNSA. The CDR3 has 13 residues. CDR3 sequence reads: CASSLPGDYEQYF. CDR3 nucleotide sequence: TGTGCCAGCAGCTTACCCGGGGACTACGAGCAGTACTTC.

The chain links TRBV3-1 (or the pseudogene TRBV3-2) to TRBJ2-7, with 12 positions matching TRBD1. J lost 3 bases, V lost 1 base, and 7 bases had no gene match. This CDR3 spans 17 amino acids. CDR1 and CDR2 (germline): LGHDT, YNNKEL (reference sequence). The CDR3 DNA follows: TGTGCCAGCAGCCAAGGACCGGGACAGGGGGCGTTCTACGAGCAGTACTTC. As protein: CASSQGPGQGAFYEQYF.

This chain joins TRBV28 and TRBJ2-7; TRBD2 agrees at 13 bases. The V segment lost 5 bases and the J segment 4 bases; nucleotides outside the gene matches: 8. The CDR3 sequence is 16 residues long. In germline, CDR1 is MDHEN, CDR2 SYDVKM. CDR3 coding DNA: TGTGCCAGCAGTCCGGGACTAGCGGGACTTCGGTACGAGCAGTACTTC. Translation gives CASSPGLAGLRYEQYF. Full variable domain (remainder filled in from reference TRBV28 and TRBJ2-7): DVKVTQSSRYLVKRTGEKVFLECVQDMDHENMFWYRQDPGLGLRLIYFSYDVKMKEKGDIPEGYSVSREKKERFSLILESASTNQTSMYLCASSPGLAGLRYEQYFGPGTRLTVT.

The chain couples TRBV7-2 to TRBJ2-7; D is uncertain. The CDR3 is 18 residues long. Germline values: CDR1 SGHTA, CDR2 FQGNSA. Deletions cut 1 base from V and 3 bases from J, with 22 bases between. Written as DNA, the CDR3 is TGTGCCAGCAGCTTAGGCCCGACGGCGGCCAACCCACTCTACGAGCAGTACTTC. Its protein is CASSLGPTAANPLYEQYF. The whole variable domain, filled in from reference TRBV7-2 and TRBJ2-7, reads GAGVSQSPSNKVTEKGKDVELRCDPISGHTALYWYRQSLGQGLEFLIYFQGNSAPDKSGLPSDRFSAERTGGSVSTLTIQRTQQEDSAVYLCASSLGPTAANPLYEQYFGPGTRLTVT.

The chain recombines TRBV11-3 with TRBJ2-3; possibly TRBD2 for D (6 bases). The germline gives CDR1 SGHNT, CDR2 YENEEA. Trimming left V 5 bases short and J 0 bases short, with 12 bases between. The CDR3 covers 15 residues. CDR3 nucleotide sequence: TGTGCCAGCAGCCGCCGGGGAGGTAGCACAGATACGCAGTATTTT. Residues: CASSRRGGSTDTQYF.

This chain connects TRBV6-5 to TRBJ2-3; the match to TRBD1 covers 8 bases. Germline CDR1 reads MNHEY; CDR2 reads SVGAGI. This CDR3 spans 14 amino acids. Losses at the gene ends were 0 bases for V and 6 bases for J; bases not matched to a gene: 2. CDR3 coding DNA: TGTGCCAGCAGTTACTCGGGACAGGTGGATACGCAGTATTTT. This codes for CASSYSGQVDTQYF.

The rearrangement joins TRBV4-2 to TRBJ2-2, with 9 bases fitting TRBD1. V lost 2 bases and J lost 0; bases outside the gene matches: 1. The CDR3 contains 16 residues. Per the germline V gene, CDR1 is LGHNA and CDR2 is YNFKEQ. The CDR3 DNA is TGTGCCAGCAGCCAACGACAGGGGGCGAACACCGGGGAGCTGTTTTTT. This gives the protein CASSQRQGANTGELFF.

With regard to this clone: A junction end diverges from the germline sequence, so it may reflect a read error. The J gene is TRBJ2-4, the V gene TRBV7-2, with unresolved D. The CDR3 has 14 amino acids. Germline CDR1 is SGHTA and CDR2 is FQGNSA. This CDR3 is CASSLEASKHIQYF. The CDR3 DNA reads as TGTGCCAGCAGCTTAGAAGCGAGCAAACACATTCAGTACTTC.

The chain combines TRBV2 with TRBJ2-2; 9 bases fit TRBD1. CDR3 size: 15 residues. Trimming at V came to 6 bases and at J to 3 bases, leaving 5 bases not matched to a gene. The V gene's germline CDR1 is SNHLY and CDR2 FYNNEI. This chain's CDR3 is CASRARDRDTGELFF. The CDR3 DNA follows: TGTGCCAGCAGAGCTAGGGACAGGGACACCGGGGAGCTGTTTTTT.

The rearrangement uses TRBV2 and TRBJ2-3, with 9 bases that match TRBD1. Losses at the gene ends were 10 bases for V and 2 bases for J; bases not matched to a gene: 10. Germline values: CDR1 SNHLY, CDR2 FYNNEI. The CDR3 contains 15 residues. CDR3 residues: CATLPRDRDTDTQYF. CDR3 nucleotide sequence: TGTGCCACCCTACCCCGGGACAGGGACACAGATACGCAGTATTTT.

The rearrangement uses TRBV19 and TRBJ2-1, with D tentatively TRBD2 (5 bases). With 2 bases removed from V and 9 bases from J, the gap between germline ends came to 11 bases. Germline V CDR1 and CDR2: LNHDA, SQIVND (reference sequence). The CDR3 spans 13 residues. Here the CDR3 reads CASSIQLEAEQFF. The CDR3 DNA sequence: TGTGCCAGTAGTATACAACTAGAGGCTGAGCAGTTCTTC.

The chain has TRBV4-1 and TRBJ1-4, with 8 positions matching TRBD1. Trimming at V came to 10 bases and at J to 7 bases, leaving 8 bases not matched to a gene. CDR3 length: 13 amino acids. Germline CDR1 is MGHRA and CDR2 is YSYEKL. The CDR3 reads CATQGAGAEKLFF. The CDR3 DNA reads TGCGCCACCCAGGGGGCAGGGGCTGAAAAACTGTTTTTT.

The V and J genes are TRBV9 and TRBJ2-5; the match to TRBD2 covers 10 bases. V shed 0 bases and J 3 bases; nucleotides not matched to a gene: 2. Germline lookup yields CDR1 SGDLS and CDR2 YYNGEE. The CDR3 is 15 residues long. Written as DNA, the CDR3 is TGTGCCAGCAGCGTAGGCCTAGCGGGAGAAGAGACCCAGTACTTC. As protein: CASSVGLAGEETQYF.

The chain combines TRBV10-1 with TRBJ1-2, with 7 bases identical to TRBD1. The J segment lost 3 bases and the V segment lost 7 bases, leaving 17 bases of the junction unmatched. CDR3 length: 17 residues. CDR1 is WNHNN and CDR2 is SYGVQD in the germline V gene (reference sequence). CDR3 nucleotides: TGCGCCAGCACCGCCTCCTCAAACAGGGGCTCCGACTATGGCTACACCTTC. Translation gives CASTASSNRGSDYGYTF.

The rearrangement joins TRBV2 to TRBJ2-1, with TRBD2 as a possible D gene (7 bases). V was shortened by 6 bases and J by 4 bases, with 13 bases between the two germline ends. This CDR3 contains 14 residues. CDR1 SNHLY and CDR2 FYNNEI come from the germline V gene. This CDR3 reads CASRTRGGYNEQFF. The CDR3 region has the DNA TGTGCCAGCAGGACGAGGGGGGGTTACAATGAGCAGTTCTTC.

The rearrangement links TRBV13 to TRBJ2-3, with D possibly being TRBD2 (6 bases). Trimming shortened V by 0 bases and J by 3 bases, and 16 bases separated the two germline ends. Germline CDR1 and CDR2: PRHDT and FYEKMQ (reference sequence). The CDR3 contains 17 residues. CDR3 amino acids: CASSLGLLEGGTDTQYF. The CDR3 DNA sequence: TGTGCCAGCAGCTTAGGGCTTTTAGAGGGAGGAACAGATACGCAGTATTTT.

This chain connects TRBV15 to TRBJ2-5, with 10 bases fitting TRBD2. The germline gives CDR1 LNHNV, CDR2 YYDKDF (reference sequence). The CDR3 totals 17 residues. V lost 0 bases and J lost 3; bases outside the gene matches: 7. The CDR3 here is CATSRDLLAGAKETQYF. In nucleotides, the CDR3 is TGTGCCACCAGCAGAGATTTGCTAGCGGGAGCTAAAGAGACCCAGTACTTC.

The V call is TRBV5-5, the J call TRBJ2-1; 8 bases align to TRBD1. CDR3 length equals 15 residues. J was trimmed by 4 bases and V by 5 bases; bases with no gene match: 8. Germline V lookup: CDR1 SGHKS, CDR2 YYEKEE (reference sequence). The chain's CDR3 is CASRATGVGYNEQFF. The CDR3 nucleotides read TGTGCCAGCAGGGCGACAGGGGTTGGATACAATGAGCAGTTCTTC.

The rearrangement links TRBV2 to TRBJ2-1, with 11 bases aligning to TRBD2. Trimming at V came to 2 bases and at J to 8 bases, leaving 8 bases not matched to a gene. CDR3 length: 16 amino acids. Germline CDR1 and CDR2: SNHLY and FYNNEI. CDR3 bases: TGTGCCAGCAGTGAAAGACTAGCGGGATATCAGGATGAGCAGTTCTTC. Its translation: CASSERLAGYQDEQFF. The variable domain in full, with the rest retrieved from reference TRBV2 and TRBJ2-1, is EPEVTQTPSHQVTQMGQEVILRCVPISNHLYFYWYRQILGQKVEFLVSFYNNEISEKSEIFDDQFSVERPDGSNFTLKIRSTKLEDSAMYFCASSERLAGYQDEQFFGPGTRLTVL.

The genes are TRBV6-2 or TRBV6-3 and TRBJ2-1; D unresolved. Trimming took off 6 bases at V and 8 bases at J, with 17 bases between the two ends. This CDR3 is 14 amino acids long. CDR1 is MNHEY and CDR2 is SVGEGT in the germline V gene. This CDR3 is CASSPAAVVDEQFF. In nucleotides, the CDR3 is TGTGCCAGCAGCCCCGCGGCGGTGGTGGATGAGCAGTTCTTC.

J is TRBJ2-7 and V is TRBV5-1; perhaps TRBD1 as D (6 bases). Germline V gene data show CDR1 as SGHRS and CDR2 as YFSETQ. Trimming shortened V by 4 bases and J by 4 bases, and 21 bases separated the two germline ends. This CDR3 is built from 16 residues. CDR3 sequence reads: CASSPNTGTSIYEQYF. In DNA, the CDR3 is TGCGCCAGCAGCCCAAACACAGGGACCTCTATTTACGAGCAGTACTTC.

V is TRBV27 and J is TRBJ2-1; weak D call: TRBD1 (5 bases). Germline CDR1 MNHEY, CDR2 SMNVEV (reference sequence). CDR3 length equals 15 residues. Trimming took 0 bases from V and 5 from J, leaving 11 bases between them. In DNA, the CDR3 is TGTGCCAGCAGTTTATCGGGGCAGGGCGACAATGAGCAGTTCTTC. Translating gives CASSLSGQGDNEQFF.

This sequence joins TRBV3-1 (or the pseudogene TRBV3-2) and TRBJ2-1, with unresolved D. From germline, CDR1 is LGHDT and CDR2 YNNKEL (reference sequence). The CDR3 is made up of 12 amino acids. Deletions cut 1 base from V and 9 bases from J, with 7 bases between. This CDR3 reads CASSQVISEQFF. CDR3 sequence (DNA): TGTGCCAGCAGCCAAGTAATATCTGAGCAGTTCTTC.

This rearrangement joins TRBV10-2 to TRBJ2-5; TRBD1 agrees at 7 bases. The CDR3 is 14 amino acids. The V and J ends lost 6 bases and 2 bases, in that order; junction bases with no gene match: 6. Germline V gene data show CDR1 as WSHSY and CDR2 as SAAADI. The CDR3 loop is CASRKDRDQETQYF. CDR3 nucleotides: TGCGCCAGCAGGAAAGACAGGGATCAAGAGACCCAGTACTTC.

The V and J genes are TRBV12-3 or TRBV12-4 and TRBJ2-7; 7 positions agree with TRBD2. Losses at the gene ends were 7 bases for V and 6 bases for J; bases not matched to a gene: 9. CDR3 length: 13 residues. The CDR3 protein is CASTLGRTSEQYF. CDR3 nucleotides: TGTGCCAGCACCTTGGGACGGACTAGCGAGCAGTACTTC.

V gene TRBV3-1 (or the pseudogene TRBV3-2) combines with J gene TRBJ2-7; D is uncertain. CDR1 and CDR2 from the germline V gene are LGHDT and YNNKEL (reference sequence). The V and J ends lost 4 bases and 2 bases respectively, with 6 bases between them. CDR3 length equals 12 residues. This CDR3 reads CASSRGTYEQYF. The CDR3 bases are TGTGCCAGCAGCCGAGGAACCTACGAGCAGTACTTC.

The V and J genes are TRBV7-8 and TRBJ2-1, with 8 bases identical to TRBD2. The length of the CDR3 is 15 residues. V was clipped by 2 bases and J by 6 bases; unmatched bases: 6. Germline CDR1 reads SGHVS; CDR2 reads FQNEAQ. CDR3 coding DNA: TGTGCCAGCAGCTTAACGGGAGGGCCATCCAATGAGCAGTTCTTC. Protein: CASSLTGGPSNEQFF. The full variable domain, rest sourced from reference TRBV7-8 and TRBJ2-1, is GAGVSQSPRYKVAKRGQDVALRCDPISGHVSLFWYQQALGQGPEFLTYFQNEAQLDKSGLPSDRFFAERPEGSVSTLKIQRTQQEDSAVYLCASSLTGGPSNEQFFGPGTRLTVL.

V gene TRBV3-1 (or the pseudogene TRBV3-2) combines with J gene TRBJ2-2; 8 bases agree with TRBD1. There are 14 residues in the CDR3. With V trimmed by 2 bases and J by 5 bases, 1 base remained unmatched. The V gene's germline CDR1 is LGHDT and CDR2 YNNKEL (reference sequence). The CDR3 protein is CASSQTGGTGELFF. DNA for the CDR3: TGTGCCAGCAGCCAAACAGGGGGGACCGGGGAGCTGTTTTTT.